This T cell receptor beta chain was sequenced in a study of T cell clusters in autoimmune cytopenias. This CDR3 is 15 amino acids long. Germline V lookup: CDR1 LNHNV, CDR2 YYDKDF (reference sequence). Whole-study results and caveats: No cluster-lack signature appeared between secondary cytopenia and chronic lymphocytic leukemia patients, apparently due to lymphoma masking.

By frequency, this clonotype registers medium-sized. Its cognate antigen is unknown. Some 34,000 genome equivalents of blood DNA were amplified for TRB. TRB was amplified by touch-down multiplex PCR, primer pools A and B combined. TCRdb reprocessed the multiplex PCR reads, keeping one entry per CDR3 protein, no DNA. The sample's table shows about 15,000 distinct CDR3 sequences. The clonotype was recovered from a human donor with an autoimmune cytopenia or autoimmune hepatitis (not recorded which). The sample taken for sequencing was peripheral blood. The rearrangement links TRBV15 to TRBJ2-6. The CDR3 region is CATSGRSSGANVLTF.